This TCR beta chain was sequenced during a study of blood T cell repertoires in COVID-19. The wider study: Acute and convalescent COVID-19 samples came from the United States, Italy and Spain.

The V gene's germline CDR1 is SGHAT and CDR2 FQNNGV. V lost 5 bases, J lost 2 bases, and 12 bases lay in between. The CDR3 extends over 14 amino acids. As concerns this clone: Other DNA sequences from this sample encode an identical CDR3 as well.

Only in-frame clones appear in the TCRdb table, and some are missing; sequencing was by immunoSEQ multiplex PCR. The sample includes roughly 100,000 clones, about 91% of them seen just once. The rearrangement joins TRBV11-2 to TRBJ1-2; perhaps TRBD1 as D (6 bases). Sequencing input: peripheral blood. This receptor was obtained from a human donor in a cohort sampled during active COVID-19. DNA for the CDR3: TGTGCCAGCAGCCTCGACAGGACAAACTATGGCTACACCTTC. This codes for CASSLDRTNYGYTF.